This passage covers 15 T cell receptor beta chains from one sample sequenced in a study of post-analysis software for immune sequencing data. Whole-study findings and limits: Higher frequency in patients than in controls was seen for a handful of TRBV segments, with TRBV5-6, TRBV5-1 and TRBV20-1 among them.

Libraries were made from TCR beta cDNA, and they carried unique molecular identifiers. Each CDR3 protein gets one entry after TCRdb re-called the PCR reads with MiXCR. The sample lists hundreds of thousands of distinct CDR3 sequences, less than 35% occurring once. These TCRs are of unknown antigen specificity. Input material: blood. Receptor source: a girl aged 10 to 17 with multiple sclerosis.

This clonotype was counted only a few times. V gene TRBV12-3 or TRBV12-4 combines with J gene TRBJ1-5, with D possibly TRBD1 on 5 matching bases. The CDR3 totals 15 residues. V was shortened by 5 bases and J by 4 bases, with 15 bases between the two germline ends. CDR3 protein: CASSRDSRGNQPQHF. The CDR3 DNA is TGTGCCAGCAGTCGGGACTCCCGGGGTAATCAGCCCCAGCATTTT.

This clonotype appeared a few times. The rearrangement uses TRBV24-1 and TRBJ2-2; the D gene could be TRBD1 or TRBD2 (6 bases each). There are 16 residues in the CDR3. Between the trimmed V and J ends, which lost 4 bases and 3 bases, there was a span of 14 bases. Germline assignment: CDR1 KGHDR and CDR2 SFDVKD. The CDR3 region has the DNA TGTGCCACCAGTGAGCCCCGGGGGCAGGACACCGGGGAGCTGTTTTTT. This translates into CATSEPRGQDTGELFF.

The rearrangement links TRBV6-5 to TRBJ2-5; no firm D call. The CDR3 spans 13 residues. CDR1 MNHEY and CDR2 SVGAGI come from the germline V gene. The V end was cut by 3 bases, the J end by 11 bases, with 16 bases between. The CDR3 protein is CASSYNGYNEQYF. CDR3 DNA sequence: TGTGCCAGCAGTTATAACGGTTACAATGAGCAGTACTTC.

In this sample, this clonotype turned up a few times. The rearrangement links TRBV7-2 to TRBJ2-7, with D perhaps TRBD2 (7 bases). The CDR3 is made up of 15 amino acids. V was cut by 3 bases and J by 3 bases, with 15 bases left in between. Germline CDR1 SGHTA, CDR2 FQGNSA. The CDR3 DNA reads TGTGCCAGCAGCTTTAGGGGGACTAATAACTACGAGCAGTACTTC. Its protein product is CASSFRGTNNYEQYF.

This clonotype appeared a few times. The gene calls are TRBV28 and TRBJ2-3; 12 bases are shared with TRBD2. Unmatched junction bases numbered 11, after V lost 5 bases and J lost 8 bases. This CDR3 region has 16 residues. CDR1 and CDR2 from the germline V gene are MDHEN and SYDVKM. The CDR3 DNA reads TGTGCCAGCAGTCCTCCTAGCGGGAGGGCTTGGGGTACGCAGTATTTT. Residues: CASSPPSGRAWGTQYF.

This clonotype occurred once. One end of the junction varies from germline; a read error may be responsible. The chain combines TRBV7-9 with TRBJ2-3, with D maybe TRBD1 (5 bases). The CDR3 length is 16 residues. In germline, CDR1 is SEHNR, CDR2 FQNEAQ (reference sequence). The CDR3 loop is CASRPVKGRSTDAQYF. CDR3 bases: TGTGCCAGCAGACCTGTGAAGGGGCGTAGCACAGATGCGCAGTATTTT.

Notes on this clonotype: This may stem from a read error, because a much larger clone lies one nucleotide away. The chain joins TRBV29-1 to TRBJ2-1; 9 bases line up with TRBD2. The CDR3 is 13 residues long. Unmatched junction bases numbered 8, after V lost 6 bases and J lost 8 bases. Germline assignment: CDR1 SQVTM and CDR2 ANQGSEA. The CDR3 DNA follows: TGCAGCGTCAATAGCGGGAGACACGATGAGCAGTTCTTC. Its translation is CSVNSGRHDEQFF.

This sequence joins TRBV11-3 and TRBJ2-5, with D possibly TRBD2 on 6 matching bases. V lost 2 bases and J lost 5, with 15 bases in between. The CDR3 sequence is 15 residues long. CDR1 and CDR2 (germline): SGHNT, YENEEA. Here the CDR3 reads CASSLSGGADETQYF. The CDR3 coding sequence is TGTGCCAGCAGCTTATCGGGCGGGGCCGATGAGACCCAGTACTTC.

V gene TRBV6-1 combines with J gene TRBJ1-5; 9 nucleotides align to TRBD1. The CDR3 loop spans 17 amino acids. The germline V gene has CDR1 MNHNS and CDR2 SASEGT. Trimming removed 3 bases from V and 7 bases from J; junction bases left unmatched: 13. The CDR3 DNA reads TGTGCCAGCAGTGAGCGGAGGATGGACAGGGGCAGGCAGCCCCAGCATTTT. Encoded protein: CASSERRMDRGRQPQHF.

This clonotype was counted between two and nine times. The CDR3 loop reads CASSPGARLSTDTQYF. The CDR3 coding sequence is TGTGCCAGCAGCCCAGGGGCCAGGTTATCCACAGATACGCAGTATTTT. This chain links TRBV7-2 with TRBJ2-3, with D possibly TRBD1 on 6 matching bases. V lost 5 bases and J lost 2, with 17 bases in between. The CDR3 covers 16 residues. Germline CDR1 SGHTA, CDR2 FQGNSA.

The rearrangement uses TRBV19 and TRBJ1-1, with TRBD1 as a possible D gene (6 bases). Trimming stripped 9 bases from V and 4 bases from J, with 15 bases between. This CDR3 comprises 13 residues. Germline V gene data show CDR1 as LNHDA and CDR2 as SQIVND (reference sequence). CDR3 nucleotides: TGTGCCAGCGCCACAGGGTATCTCACTGAAGCTTTCTTT. As protein: CASATGYLTEAFF.

In its sample, this clonotype was seen a few times. Sequence at one end of the junction differs from germline and may be a read error. V usage is TRBV12-3 or TRBV12-4 and J usage is TRBJ2-5, with unresolved D. The end of the DNA fits TRBJ2-7 better, so the J call may be wrong. This CDR3 spans 13 amino acids. DNA for the CDR3: TGTGCCAGAAGTTTTCAAGGGCCCCACGAGCAGTACTTC. It specifies CARSFQGPHEQYF.

As regards this clonotype: Just one base apart from a much larger clone, this may be a read error. The chain uses TRBV29-1 and TRBJ2-5, with TRBD2 as a possible D gene (5 bases). Germline V gives CDR1 SQVTM, CDR2 ANQGSEA. The CDR3 totals 12 residues. The CDR3 loop reads CSSGRLGETRYF. CDR3 sequence (DNA): TGCAGTTCCGGAAGGCTGGGAGAGACCCGGTACTTC. Together with reference TRBV29-1 and TRBJ2-5, the CDR3 gives the full variable domain: SAVISQKPSRDICQRGTSLTIQCQVDSQVTMMFWYRQQPGQSLTLIATANQGSEATYESGFVIDKFPISRPNLTFSTLTVSNMSPEDSSIYLCSSGRLGETRYFGPGTRLLVL.

This clonotype appeared a few times. The chain joins TRBV5-4 to TRBJ2-3, with 11 bases identical to TRBD1. This CDR3 comprises 15 residues. Germline trimming cut 4 bases from V and 4 bases from J; bases unmatched to any gene: 5. Germline V gene sequence: CDR1 SGHNT, CDR2 YYREEE (reference sequence). In nucleotides, the CDR3 is TGTGCCAGCAGCACCCGGGACAGGGGGTCAGATACGCAGTATTTT. It specifies CASSTRDRGSDTQYF.

The chain has TRBV6-2 or TRBV6-3 and TRBJ2-7, with 15 positions matching TRBD2. From germline, CDR1 is MNHEY and CDR2 SVGEGT. V gave up 6 bases and J gave up 6 bases; unmatched junction bases: 9. The CDR3 covers 16 residues. The CDR3 loop reads CASSLGLAGGGSEQYF. The CDR3 DNA sequence: TGTGCCAGCAGCCTCGGACTAGCGGGAGGGGGATCCGAGCAGTACTTC.